This entry concerns a single TCR beta chain. Antigen: not known. Here immunoSEQ multiplex PCR was the method, and the copy in TCRdb shows in-frame clones only, minus some. The top ten hold roughly 1.5% of the sample, which has about 170,000 clones, about 83% seen once. CDR3 length equals 15 residues. Trimming shortened V by 6 bases and J by 0 bases, and 15 bases separated the two germline ends. Germline V gene lookup returns CDR1 MNHNS and CDR2 SASEGT. The sample belongs to a study of cytomegalovirus exposure and HLA in healthy donors. The study's findings and limits: In vitro confirmation showed a few CMV-associated chains to be CMV antigen specific. One later analysis, an examination of the 120 validation repertoires, found that first-cohort TCR clusters tended to co-occur in them. For cytomegalovirus status, the classifier reportedly gave diagnoses with high specificity and sensitivity.

This receptor was taken from a woman aged 25 to 39 in good health and CMV-seronegative. V and J are TRBV6-1 and TRBJ2-7, with D perhaps matching TRBD1 (5 bases). Source material: PBMCs. CDR3 nucleotide sequence: TGTGCCAGCAGAGATTCGACAGTCAGCTCCTACGAGCAGTACTTC. Its translation is CASRDSTVSSYEQYF.